Presented here are 12 T cell receptor beta chains from one specimen sequenced in a study of T cell responses to AZD1222 COVID-19 vaccine. Profiling relied on immunoSEQ multiplex PCR, and the TCRdb table lists in-frame clones only, not all of them. The sample shows approximately 150,000 clones, roughly 87% of them seen only once. Sequenced here: peripheral blood, sampled 28 days after the second AZD1222 dose. The receptors were sampled from an adult who received the AZD1222 COVID-19 vaccine.

The rearrangement links TRBV6-5 to TRBJ2-2; possible D gene TRBD1, 6 bases. This CDR3 region has 15 residues. V lost 6 bases, J lost 3 bases, and 14 bases lay in between. In germline, CDR1 is MNHEY, CDR2 SVGAGI. CDR3 nucleotides: TGTGCCAGCAGGATCAGGGGCTGGGACACCGGGGAGCTGTTTTTT. This codes for CASRIRGWDTGELFF.

This clone was seen more than once but under ten times. This chain uses TRBV5-1 with TRBJ2-1; D is possibly TRBD2 (6 bases). The CDR3 is 17 amino acids. Germline V gene sequence: CDR1 SGHRS, CDR2 YFSETQ. Trimming left V 3 bases short and J 2 bases short, with 18 bases between. The CDR3 sequence is CASSWGVGASTYNEQFF. CDR3 bases: TGCGCCAGCAGCTGGGGGGTAGGGGCTTCCACCTACAATGAGCAGTTCTTC. The full variable domain, rest sourced from reference TRBV5-1 and TRBJ2-1, is KAGVTQTPRYLIKTRGQQVTLSCSPISGHRSVSWYQQTPGQGLQFLFEYFSETQRNKGNFPGRFSGRQFSNSRSEMNVSTLELGDSALYLCASSWGVGASTYNEQFFGPGTRLTVL.

This clone appeared a few times. The genes are TRBV28 and TRBJ2-6; D remains ambiguous. Germline assignment: CDR1 MDHEN and CDR2 SYDVKM. Trimming removed 6 bases at V and 2 bases at J, with 5 bases between. This CDR3 is 13 amino acids long. The CDR3 is CASRTPGANVLTF. CDR3 nucleotides: TGTGCCAGCAGAACCCCTGGGGCCAACGTCCTGACTTTC.

The chain uses TRBV19 and TRBJ1-1; D ambiguous. This CDR3 contains 14 residues. V lost 3 bases and J 2 bases, leaving 10 bases between the germline ends. CDR1 LNHDA and CDR2 SQIVND come from the germline V gene (reference sequence). The CDR3, as DNA: TGTGCCAGTAGTATTTTTTGGGGTAACACTGAAGCTTTCTTT. Amino acids: CASSIFWGNTEAFF. The full variable domain, rest sourced from reference TRBV19 and TRBJ1-1, is DGGITQSPKYLFRKEGQNVTLSCEQNLNHDAMYWYRQDPGQGLRLIYYSQIVNDFQKGDIAEGYSVSREKKESFPLTVTSAQKNPTAFYLCASSIFWGNTEAFFGQGTRLTVV.

The genes are TRBV27 and TRBJ1-3; D not certain. Trimming pared 5 bases from V and 1 base from J, leaving 15 bases between. The germline gives CDR1 MNHEY, CDR2 SMNVEV (reference sequence). This CDR3 is built from 16 residues. CDR3 in DNA: TGTGCCAGCAGTCCCGACGGTCCCGGGTCTGGAAACACCATATATTTT. Translating gives CASSPDGPGSGNTIYF.

The rearrangement joins TRBV19 to TRBJ2-1, with 11 bases fitting TRBD2. CDR1 is LNHDA and CDR2 is SQIVND in the germline V gene (reference sequence). V lost 4 bases, J lost 5 bases, and 10 bases stayed unmatched. The CDR3 loop spans 17 amino acids. The CDR3 protein is CASSKTRLAGTNNEQFF. The CDR3 bases are TGTGCCAGTAGTAAGACTCGACTAGCGGGAACTAACAATGAGCAGTTCTTC.

The CDR3 region has the DNA TGTGCCAGCAGTTTTCGGGGGAAGGGCAATCAGCCCCAGCATTTT. Its protein is CASSFRGKGNQPQHF. J is TRBJ1-5 and V is TRBV28, with D possibly TRBD1 on 5 matching bases. Germline CDR1 MDHEN, CDR2 SYDVKM. The CDR3 has 15 amino acids. V lost 3 bases and J lost 2, with 11 bases in between.

The V and J genes are TRBV11-2 and TRBJ1-4, with D perhaps matching TRBD1 (5 bases). CDR1 is SGHAT, CDR2 FQNNGV, per germline. The V and J ends lost 5 bases and 7 bases respectively, with 17 bases between them. The CDR3 has 15 amino acids. CDR3: CASSHLTQGTEKLFF. In nucleotides, the CDR3 is TGTGCCAGCAGCCATTTGACCCAAGGGACTGAAAAACTGTTTTTT.

This chain connects TRBV9 to TRBJ1-5, with D possibly TRBD1 on 5 matching bases. The germline V gene has CDR1 SGDLS and CDR2 YYNGEE. V was trimmed by 3 bases and J by 0 bases, leaving 10 bases between them. The CDR3 is made up of 15 amino acids. Here the CDR3 DNA reads TGTGCCAGCAGCGAGAGGGGCTATAGCAATCAGCCCCAGCATTTT. It yields the protein CASSERGYSNQPQHF. Based on the CDR3 plus reference TRBV9 and TRBJ1-5, the full variable domain is DSGVTQTPKHLITATGQRVTLRCSPRSGDLSVYWYQQSLDQGLQFLIQYYNGEERAKGNILERFSAQQFPDLHSELNLSSLELGDSALYFCASSERGYSNQPQHFGDGTRLSIL.

The chain has TRBV4-1 and TRBJ2-6; possibly TRBD1 for D (5 bases). This CDR3 contains 17 residues. Germline values: CDR1 MGHRA, CDR2 YSYEKL. V lost 0 bases and J 2 bases, leaving 11 bases between the germline ends. The CDR3 region is CASSQDPGRAGANVLTF. The CDR3 DNA reads as TGCGCCAGCAGCCAAGACCCCGGCAGGGCTGGGGCCAACGTCCTGACTTTC.

The V call is TRBV5-1, the J call TRBJ1-3, with D possibly matching TRBD1 (5 bases). Germline V CDR1 and CDR2: SGHRS, YFSETQ. Trimming removed 5 bases at V and 1 base at J, with 7 bases between. The length of the CDR3 is 13 residues. This CDR3 reads CASRGLSGNTIYF. Written as DNA, the CDR3 is TGCGCCAGCAGGGGACTTTCTGGAAACACCATATATTTT.

This sequence joins TRBV14 and TRBJ1-4; D remains unclear. Germline lookup yields CDR1 SGHDN and CDR2 FVKESK. V was shortened by 4 bases and J by 2 bases, with 11 bases between the two germline ends. The CDR3 contains 15 residues. CDR3: CASSLRTGTNEKLFF. The CDR3 DNA sequence: TGTGCCAGCAGCCTCCGGACCGGGACTAATGAAAAACTGTTTTTT.